This TCR beta chain was profiled in a study of T cell responses to AZD1222 COVID-19 vaccine. Study-level background: Pooled in the analysis were second doses at about 4 or about 12 weeks.

Study observations and caveats: Unmutated variant regions are reportedly targeted by nearly half of spike-specific TCRs. White British ancestry dominated among donors, who included more females, and clonal diversity was possibly underestimated.

V dropped 4 bases and J dropped 4 bases, with 7 bases sitting between them. Germline lookup yields CDR1 DFQATT and CDR2 SNEGSKA (reference sequence). The CDR3 is 11 amino acids. Turning to this clone: Its antigen is unknown.

TCRdb keeps only in-frame clones here, not all; method: immunoSEQ multiplex PCR. Seen here are about 53,000 clones, approximately 84% observed once, and the top ten hold about a quarter. The receptor comes from an adult in good health. The sample in question was peripheral blood, obtained on day 0 of AZD1222 vaccination. The rearrangement joins TRBV20-1 to TRBJ1-1; no definite D call. The CDR3 DNA reads as TGCAGTGCTACAGTACTCACTGAAGCTTTCTTT. This encodes CSATVLTEAFF.